This T cell receptor beta chain was obtained from a study of cytomegalovirus exposure and HLA in healthy donors. Study findings and constraints: Researchers catalogued about 150 TCR beta chains as cytomegalovirus-associated.

Trimming left V 4 bases short and J 0 bases short, with 4 bases between. The CDR3 runs to 13 residues. CDR1 and CDR2 (germline): MNHEY, SVGAGI. Sequenced by immunoSEQ multiplex PCR; TCRdb stores in-frame clones only, minus some. The data show around 150,000 clones, roughly 91% seen once. As to this clone: The antigen is undetermined.

This receptor was obtained from a woman under 30 in good health and CMV-seropositive. The chain employs TRBV6-5 and TRBJ2-4; no clear D gene. The sample was PBMCs. CDR3 coding DNA: TGTGCCAGCAGTTCAGGAGCCAAAAACATTCAGTACTTC. This codes for CASSSGAKNIQYF.